What follows are 15 T cell receptor beta chains derived from one specimen sequenced in a study of OX40 agonist ivuxolimab in advanced cancers. Generated by immunoSEQ multiplex PCR, the TCRdb table keeps only in-frame clones and is missing some. The sample consists of around 110,000 clones, less than 95% of them appearing once. Sequencing used CD4+ or CD8+ T cells sorted from blood, obtained in a trial of the OX40 agonist ivuxolimab. The receptors were sampled from an adult with an advanced solid tumor such as melanoma, head and neck, liver or kidney cancer.

The chain combines TRBV10-1 with TRBJ1-1; no clear D. The ends were cut back, 5 bases at V and 1 base at J, with 8 bases in the middle. Looked up from germline, CDR1 is WNHNN and CDR2 is SYGVQD (reference sequence). CDR3 size: 13 residues. The CDR3 sequence is CASSSGPNTEAFF. CDR3 DNA sequence: TGCGCCAGCAGTTCCGGACCGAACACTGAAGCTTTCTTT.

Here the CDR3 reads CASSLAQNYGYTF. CDR3 in DNA: TGCGCCAGCAGCTTGGCCCAGAACTATGGCTACACCTTC. The chain joins TRBV5-1 to TRBJ1-2; no definite D call. V gave up 0 bases and J gave up 2 bases, with 5 bases separating them. The CDR3 length is 13 residues. Per the germline V gene, CDR1 is SGHRS and CDR2 is YFSETQ.

V gene TRBV5-1 combines with J gene TRBJ2-5; D unresolved. V shed 6 bases and J shed 5 bases, with 14 bases lying between them. This CDR3 is 13 amino acids long. Germline V gene lookup returns CDR1 SGHRS and CDR2 YFSETQ. The CDR3 is CASTTPGAETQYF. CDR3 bases: TGCGCCAGCACGACCCCGGGTGCGGAGACCCAGTACTTC.

The chain uses TRBV5-4 and TRBJ1-1; D unclear. Trimming left V 2 bases short and J 0 bases short, with 8 bases between. The CDR3 spans 14 residues. The germline CDR1 and CDR2 sequences are SGHNT and YYREEE (reference sequence). The CDR3 protein is CASSLSSLNTEAFF. CDR3 in DNA: TGTGCCAGCAGCTTAAGTTCCCTGAACACTGAAGCTTTCTTT.

J is TRBJ2-7 and V is TRBV11-3; possibly TRBD2 for D (7 bases). The CDR3 is 13 amino acids. V lost 3 bases to trimming and J lost 12 bases, with 18 bases between them. CDR1 is SGHNT, CDR2 YENEEA, per germline. In DNA, the CDR3 is TGTGCCAGCAGCTTTGGAATAGGGGGGGGTTCGTACTTC. It codes for CASSFGIGGGSYF.

The chain recombines TRBV4-1 with TRBJ2-1, with TRBD2 matching 8 bases. Germline CDR1 and CDR2: MGHRA and YSYEKL. The V segment lost 4 bases and the J segment 8 bases; nucleotides outside the gene matches: 19. The CDR3 is made up of 18 amino acids. This CDR3 reads CASSPTGAGGPRVDEQFF. CDR3 bases: TGCGCCAGCAGCCCGACTGGGGCGGGAGGCCCCAGGGTCGATGAGCAGTTCTTC.

CDR3 DNA sequence: TGTGCCAGTAGCAAACAGGGTGGATTGGAACTGTTTTTT. It specifies CASSKQGGLELFF. The rearrangement uses TRBV19 and TRBJ1-4; D possibly corresponds to TRBD1 (6 bases). The V and J ends lost 6 bases and 12 bases respectively, with 17 bases between them. Germline V lookup: CDR1 LNHDA, CDR2 SQIVND (reference sequence). The CDR3 loop spans 13 amino acids.

V is TRBV20-1 and J is TRBJ2-5, with 9 bases fitting TRBD1. Germline loops: CDR1 DFQATT, CDR2 SNEGSKA (reference sequence). This CDR3 region has 11 residues. J lost 5 bases, V lost 5 bases, and 0 bases had no gene match. The CDR3 DNA sequence: TGCAGTGCTGACAGGGGGGAGACCCAGTACTTC. It yields the protein CSADRGETQYF.

V gene TRBV18 combines with J gene TRBJ2-5, with TRBD1 matching 7 bases. The trim removed 5 bases at V and 5 bases at J, leaving 5 bases unmatched. Germline values: CDR1 KGHSH, CDR2 LQKENI. There are 13 residues in the CDR3. The CDR3 DNA follows: TGTGCCAGCTCAACGACAGGGATGGAGACCCAGTACTTC. Translating gives CASSTTGMETQYF.

The CDR3 DNA sequence: TGTGCCAGCAGCTCCCGACAGGGGAGGGACAAAAACATTCAGTACTTC. Translating gives CASSSRQGRDKNIQYF. The chain is built from TRBV7-2 and TRBJ2-4, with D tentatively TRBD1 (8 bases). CDR1 and CDR2 from the germline V gene are SGHTA and FQGNSA. The CDR3 loop spans 16 amino acids. The ends were cut back, 4 bases at V and 3 bases at J, with 16 bases in the middle.

The rearrangement uses TRBV18 and TRBJ1-1; D is ambiguous. CDR1 is KGHSH and CDR2 is LQKENI in the germline V gene. The V end lost 2 bases, the J end lost 0 bases, and 4 bases lay between the germline ends. The CDR3 contains 13 residues. The CDR3 reads CASSPALNTEAFF. CDR3 DNA sequence: TGTGCCAGCTCACCAGCCCTGAACACTGAAGCTTTCTTT.

The chain carries TRBV10-3 and TRBJ2-5, with D perhaps TRBD2 (6 bases). The length of the CDR3 is 13 residues. With 8 bases removed from V and 5 bases from J, the gap between germline ends came to 15 bases. Germline V CDR1 and CDR2: ENHRY, SYGVKD. In DNA form, the CDR3 reads TGTGCCATCCAAGGTCGGGAGCGGGAGACCCAGTACTTC. Translation: CAIQGRERETQYF.

The V gene is TRBV5-4, the J gene TRBJ2-1; TRBD2 matches at 11 bases. Germline assignment: CDR1 SGHNT and CDR2 YYREEE (reference sequence). The CDR3 is made up of 19 amino acids. V lost 6 bases, J lost 10 bases, and 24 bases stayed unmatched. CDR3 sequence: CASTQGRGIAGGLIEEQFF. CDR3 sequence (DNA): TGTGCCAGCACCCAGGGCAGGGGGATAGCGGGAGGGCTGATAGAAGAGCAGTTCTTC.

The chain employs TRBV10-1 and TRBJ2-1; D not resolved. The CDR3 extends over 14 amino acids. Germline CDR1 WNHNN, CDR2 SYGVQD (reference sequence). V gave up 8 bases and J gave up 0 bases, with 11 bases separating them. The DNA of the CDR3 is TGCGCCAGCTCAGCCGGGTTCTCCTACAATGAGCAGTTCTTC. Its protein product is CASSAGFSYNEQFF.

The chain is built from TRBV28 and TRBJ2-7; D unclear. Germline lookup yields CDR1 MDHEN and CDR2 SYDVKM. Trimming stripped 4 bases from V and 3 bases from J, with 19 bases between. The CDR3 has 16 residues. This CDR3 reads CASSSRGKMHLYEQYF. CDR3 DNA: TGTGCCAGCAGTTCCCGCGGCAAAATGCACCTCTACGAGCAGTACTTC.